Listed below are T cell receptor beta chains from one sample, sequenced in a study of blood T cell repertoires in COVID-19. Some clones are missing from TCRdb's copy, which holds only in-frame ones; the method was immunoSEQ multiplex PCR. Here the sample spans some 250,000 clones, around 81% being singletons. Sequencing was performed on peripheral blood. All receptors come from a woman aged 60-75 years with active or convalescent COVID-19. Both conserved end residues are part of each CDR3. D genes are given only for firm matches. Rows give clone size only sometimes, using once, few, many, or a class for an expanded clone.

CDR3 DNA | CDR3 protein | V gene | clone size | J gene | D gene
TGTGCCAGCAGCGGGACTAGAATCGGCACAGATACGCAGTATTTT | CASSGTRIGTDTQYF | TRBV7-8 | - | TRBJ2-3 | TRBD2
TGTGCCAGCAGCTTGGGGGGACAGGGAGCAATATACGAGCAGTACTTC | CASSLGGQGAIYEQYF | TRBV5-5 | - | TRBJ2-7 | TRBD1
TGTGCCAGCAGGAAACAGGGGGTAGGCGACAATGAGCAGTTCTTC | CASRKQGVGDNEQFF | TRBV6-4 | - | TRBJ2-1 | TRBD1
TGTGCCAGCAGCCCCCCGGGACAGGGGGCAGGTGGCGAGCAGTACTTC | CASSPPGQGAGGEQYF | TRBV7-9 | few | TRBJ2-7 | TRBD1
TGCAGCGTTTGGGGGACAGGGAACACCGGGGAGCTGTTTTTT | CSVWGTGNTGELFF | TRBV29-1 | - | TRBJ2-2 | TRBD1
TGTGCCAGCTCAGCCCCCTTGAGGGCAGAGCGTAATGAAAAACTGTTTTTT | CASSAPLRAERNEKLFF | TRBV18 | - | TRBJ1-4 | -
TGTGCCTGGAATCAAGAGGAAAGGGAGGATGAAAAACTGTTTTTT | CAWNQEEREDEKLFF | TRBV30 | few | TRBJ1-4 | -
TGCGCCAGCACCCCGCCCGGGGAAGCCTACGAGCAGTACTTC | CASTPPGEAYEQYF | TRBV5-1 | few | TRBJ2-7 | -
TGTGCCAGCAGTGAACTATCCAGGGCTGGTCAGCCCCAGCATTTT | CASSELSRAGQPQHF | TRBV6-1 | - | TRBJ1-5 | -
TGTGCCAGCAGCTCCAAGCGGGGGGGTGGAGATACGCAGTATTTT | CASSSKRGGGDTQYF | TRBV7-3 | - | TRBJ2-3 | TRBD2
TGCGCCAGCAGCCAAGATCCCTCGCAAGCCGGGTATAATTCACCCCTCCACTTT | CASSQDPSQAGYNSPLHF | TRBV4-3 | - | TRBJ1-6 | -
TGTGCCAGCAGCCAAGCTCCTCACTCCACCGGGGAGCTGTTTTTT | CASSQAPHSTGELFF | TRBV3-1/TRBV3-2 | - | TRBJ2-2 | -